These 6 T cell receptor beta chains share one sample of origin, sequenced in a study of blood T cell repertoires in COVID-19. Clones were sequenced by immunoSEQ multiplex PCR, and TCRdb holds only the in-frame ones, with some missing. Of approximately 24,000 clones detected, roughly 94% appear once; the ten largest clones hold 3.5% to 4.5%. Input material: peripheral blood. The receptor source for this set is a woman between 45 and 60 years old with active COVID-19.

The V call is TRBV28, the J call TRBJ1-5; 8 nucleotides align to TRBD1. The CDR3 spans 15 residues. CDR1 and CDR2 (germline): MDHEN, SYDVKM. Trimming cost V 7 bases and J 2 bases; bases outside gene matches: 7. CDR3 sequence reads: CASTSGGSGNQPQHF. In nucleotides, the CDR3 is TGTGCCAGCACTTCAGGGGGCTCGGGCAATCAGCCCCAGCATTTT.

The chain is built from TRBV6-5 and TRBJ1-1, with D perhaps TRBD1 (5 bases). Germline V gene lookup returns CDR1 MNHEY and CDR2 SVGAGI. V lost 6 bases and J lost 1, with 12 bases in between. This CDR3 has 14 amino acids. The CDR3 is CASRSRQTNTEAFF. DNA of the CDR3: TGTGCCAGCAGGAGCAGACAGACGAACACTGAAGCTTTCTTT.

The CDR3 loop is CASSLSGAPSDTQYF. CDR3 DNA sequence: TGTGCCAGCAGCTTAAGTGGGGCTCCTTCAGATACGCAGTATTTT. The chain couples TRBV7-6 to TRBJ2-3, with a tentative D call TRBD1 (5 bases). The V and J ends lost 2 bases and 4 bases respectively, with 13 bases between them. The CDR3 contains 15 residues. Germline V lookup: CDR1 SGHVS, CDR2 FNYEAQ.

CDR3 bases: TGTGCCAGCTCATCGGGACAGGCTTCCACAGATACGCAGTATTTT. Its translation: CASSSGQASTDTQYF. The chain couples TRBV18 to TRBJ2-3, with 8 nucleotides matching TRBD1. V was clipped by 5 bases and J by 2 bases; unmatched bases: 6. Per germline, CDR1 KGHSH and CDR2 LQKENI. CDR3 length: 15 amino acids.

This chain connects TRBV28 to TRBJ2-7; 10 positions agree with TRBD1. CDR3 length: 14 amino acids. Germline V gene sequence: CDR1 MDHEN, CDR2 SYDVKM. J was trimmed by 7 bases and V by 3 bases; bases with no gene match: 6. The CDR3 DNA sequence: TGTGCCAGCAGTTTCCCGACAGGGGGCAGGGAGCAGTACTTC. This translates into CASSFPTGGREQYF.

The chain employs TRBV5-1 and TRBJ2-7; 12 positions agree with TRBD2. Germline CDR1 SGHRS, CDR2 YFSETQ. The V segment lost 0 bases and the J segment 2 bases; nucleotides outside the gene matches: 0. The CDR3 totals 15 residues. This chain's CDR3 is CASSLGTSGTYEQYF. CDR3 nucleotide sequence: TGCGCCAGCAGCTTGGGGACTAGCGGGACCTACGAGCAGTACTTC.